Below, one TCR beta chain is given with its context. The target antigen is unknown. Clones were sequenced by immunoSEQ multiplex PCR, and TCRdb holds only the in-frame ones, with some missing. The sample holds roughly 75,000 clones, around three quarters seen once. Before sequencing, viral peptide pools were used by the ViraFEST assay to expand antigen-specific CD4+ T cells. At the end of about 10 days of culture, CD4+ T cells were isolated. Absence of prior SARS-CoV-2 infection characterized the vaccine recipients, who showed negative nucleocapsid antibodies. Cultures got half-medium changes with IL-2 on days 3 and 7. The data stem from a study of vaccination effects on CD4 cells after COVID-19. In germline, CDR1 is MDHEN, CDR2 SYDVKM. This CDR3 comprises 19 residues. Germline trimming cut 4 bases from V and 9 bases from J; bases unmatched to any gene: 21. Study-level findings and limits: Clones arising from infection and from vaccination showed marked clonal contraction late after vaccination.

This clonotype was sampled from a human donor who received a COVID-19 vaccine. The chain is built from TRBV28 and TRBJ2-1, with TRBD2 matching over 10 bases. Sequences were derived from CD4+ T cells from PBMCs cultured with HCoV-OC43 spike peptides, sampled before COVID-19 vaccination. Subset here: HCoV-OC43 spike overlapping peptide pool stimulation. The CDR3 spells CASSSSAWRQRGGASEQFF. The CDR3 bases are TGTGCCAGCAGTTCATCCGCCTGGAGGCAGCGGGGGGGCGCGTCTGAGCAGTTCTTC. Full variable domain (rest looked up from reference TRBV28 and TRBJ2-1): DVKVTQSSRYLVKRTGEKVFLECVQDMDHENMFWYRQDPGLGLRLIYFSYDVKMKEKGDIPEGYSVSREKKERFSLILESASTNQTSMYLCASSSSAWRQRGGASEQFFGPGTRLTVL.